This T cell receptor beta chain was captured by sequencing in a study of cytomegalovirus exposure and HLA in healthy donors (dated by TCRdb to the late 2010s). Turning to the overall study: According to an earlier analysis of 550 to 750 of the donors, roughly 180 million T cells yielded roughly 100 million unique TCR beta sequences and around 280 Gb of sequence data. Rather than drawing on any new phenotypic data, the later analysis identified candidate immune exposures from TCR beta sequences and the way those sequences occurred across donors. Of the 398 genotyped donors, 65% to 90% fell in the genetic ancestry cluster associated with self-reported Caucasian donors. Because of strong linkage in the cohort, four or five DR-DQ haplotypes were treated as single units for association and clustering. A separate validation cohort of over 95 different subjects was used in addition to the roughly 700-subject first cohort. Donor age, sex, ethnicity and CMV serostatus were collected together with the repertoire data. An earlier analysis of approximately 640 of the donors applied high-throughput TCR beta sequencing to assess whether each TCR beta V gene segment acted as functional or pseudogenic. An early release covering about 600 HLA-typed donors comprised about 310 gigabases of sequencing data and 85 million to 100 million unique TCR sequences. Among about 370 genotyped donors of the cohort, an average of around 240,000 unique TCR beta nucleotide sequences was sequenced per donor, of which about 18% were non-productive. The study was designed to test whether signatures of past pathogen exposure could be identified by cataloging public T cell receptors. All discovery cohort repertoires had been generated on a single sequencing platform. A later analysis re-examined previously published TCR beta repertoires from roughly 720 donors and added high-resolution HLA genotyping to investigate patterns of TCR occurrence. The study used immunosequencing to profile the T cell repertoires of about 670 subjects and linked those repertoires to cytomegalovirus serostatus. Typing coverage differed by locus: A, B, C, DRB1 and DQB1 were typed in about 620-640 donors, DQA1 in about 510, DPA1 in some 610, and DPB1 in roughly 450. Genome-wide SNP genotypes for about 60% of the roughly 670 donors were used in a later genetic analysis, which treated that subset as a discovery cohort. Class I and class II HLA loci were covered by the typing at four-digit resolution. To predict cytomegalovirus infection status, the study combined high-throughput TCR immunosequencing, statistical association of individual TCRs with disease status, and machine learning. What the work shows at the level of the full study, not this receptor alone: Broadly in line with IMGT annotations, most TCR beta V segments showed up in productive rearrangements about 87% or about 30% of the time in an earlier analysis of 587 of the donors. In both the original and validation cohorts, the classifier was reported to diagnose cytomegalovirus status with high specificity and sensitivity. A group of highly shared sequence variants was considered likely to be a technical artifact of the sequencing pipeline. In vitro tests confirmed that a few of the cytomegalovirus-associated TCR beta chains recognize cytomegalovirus antigens. Most TCR sequences were observed very rarely across donors, whereas some public TCRs were present in many individuals. In a later genetic analysis, fewer N-insertions in productive TCRs were reported among donors in an Asian-associated ancestry cluster than the roughly 640-donor mean. In a later analysis, the rate of TCR association differed among HLA loci, with DRB1 alleles having the most associated TCRs and HLA-C alleles having the fewest. In this cohort, only TCR beta chains were sequenced, and detectable features were limited by the absence of alpha or paired-chain data. Because counts were too low, fewer than 20 rarely observed V segments, including chromosome 9 orphons, were excluded from the earlier analysis of roughly 580 of the donors. In a later analysis, HLA-associated TCR beta chains were found to be more clonally expanded and to have lower generation probabilities than equally common non-associated chains. According to a later analysis, parvovirus B19, influenza, CMV and Epstein-Barr virus appeared linked to several top co-occurrence clusters. Sequencing depth was assumed to be roughly uniform across donors in the presence/absence analyses, though that assumption may not hold. It was suggested by the authors that the approach could potentially be generalized to other disease states and immunological phenotypes. HLA typing was unavailable for some donors at each locus, so association tests used only the typed subset. At a false discovery rate of 0.05, a later analysis linked around 15,000 TCR beta sequences to specific HLA alleles. Linkage disequilibrium might explain the correlated functional status among segregating V segments, but an unknown experimental factor could not be excluded. Assigning TCR associations to individual alleles was difficult when HLA alleles, especially DR and DQ, strongly co-occurred. A later genetic analysis associated a missense DCLRE1C variant with V-gene and J-gene trimming of TCR beta chains, and an independent cohort replicated the association. A later analysis found that most CMV-associated TCR beta chains appeared HLA-restricted, with HLA associations seemingly driven largely by CMV exposure. A further reported finding was that TCR beta sequences accurately predicted the HLA-A and HLA-B alleles for most subjects in the first cohort. Because the 87-base-pair reads could not distinguish some IMGT-functional V segments, including TRBV6-2 and TRBV6-3, those segments were excluded. Immune exposure information for the cohort was limited to CMV serostatus. In the study, around 150 TCR beta chains were listed as associated with cytomegalovirus.

The library was obtained by the immunoSEQ multiplex PCR assay. For the multiplex PCR, a mixture combining 60 forward primers for TCR Vbeta segments and 13 reverse primers for TCR Jbeta segments was used. The CDR3 region of rearranged TCR beta genes was amplified from genomic DNA by a multiplex PCR assay. Amplified TCR beta libraries were sequenced as 87-base-pair reads on the Illumina HiSeq System. The study's own analysis went as follows. A later analysis counted some 74 million unique TCR beta chains across the 690 or so repertoires, and approximately 11 million of these chains were shared by at least two donors. Raw reads were error-corrected and collapsed into unique sequences by a nearest-neighbor algorithm in which closely related sequences were merged to remove PCR and sequencing errors. To assign V, D and J gene segments, CDR3 sequences were aligned to IMGT reference sequences. Each retained sequence needed at least a six-nucleotide match to both a V gene segment and a J gene segment. A rearrangement counted as productive if the CDR3 had no stop codons and remained in frame with V and J, and every other rearrangement counted as non-productive. Following IMGT convention, CDR3 was defined as the stretch from the second conserved V-encoded cysteine up to the conserved J-encoded phenylalanine. The earlier analysis of about 570 of the donors excluded any sequence lacking an unambiguous match to a single V gene segment. An earlier analysis of a few hundred of the donors called V segments functional above 56.7% productive rearrangements and segregating when the between-donor standard deviation exceeded 5%. A statistical classification framework was built for diagnosing cytomegalovirus status from the catalog of TCR beta chain sequences. In a later analysis, TCR nucleotide sequences were compared against IMGT/GENE-DB human TR gene sequences so that V and J genes could be assigned. The TCRdist pipeline was used in a later analysis to assign CDR3 sequences and most-parsimonious VDJ recombination scenarios. In a later analysis, each TCR beta chain was defined by its CDR3 amino acid sequence together with its V-gene family, and reads without a unique V-gene family were excluded. A later analysis removed 592 highly shared, low-generation-probability nucleotide sequences to deal with suspected cross-contamination and a sequencing artifact. For each public chain, a later analysis derived a clonal expansion index from normalized ranks of inferred template counts within each repertoire. A later analysis computed generation probabilities with a VDJ recombination model fitted to out-of-frame rearrangements, and checked the results against IGoR. Hypergeometric tests were used in a later analysis to score TCR-TCR, TCR-HLA and TCR-CMV co-occurrence, with a repertoire-size bias correction applied to the TCR pairs. In a later analysis, false discovery rates were estimated by permuting HLA or CMV assignments 20 times. In a later analysis, co-occurring TCRs were grouped using DBSCAN, and TCRdist sequence similarity was added for clustering within HLA-allele-positive subsets. Co-occurrence clustering excluded repertoires with fewer than 30,000 or more than 120,000 public chains, plus five with anomalous nucleotide sharing. In its TCRdb copy, this immuneACCESS table keeps in-frame sequences only and misses some clones. Where compared with another copy, unresolved V genes explain less than half of these, and the others have no known cause. V and J calls and clone size follow that table, whereas D and trimming were derived from the DNA. In this sample the table shows around 300,000 clones, around four fifths of which occur a single time. The ten biggest clones cover roughly 2% of the sample.

In total, roughly 670 healthy bone marrow donors made up the cohort. All cohort members were sampled while nominally healthy, although unrecorded immune exposures were likely present. The donor tested CMV seropositive, placing the donor among the 290 or so seropositive members of the cohort. A peripheral blood sample was provided by each donor, and peripheral blood mononuclear cells were used for TCR beta sequencing. The Qiagen DNeasy Blood Extraction Kit was used to extract genomic DNA from the blood cell samples. As for this clone: Its antigen remains unidentified. Base-call qualities are not available, and no considerably larger clone is one nucleotide away.

From cysteine to phenylalanine, the CDR3 is 12 amino acids long. The read is trimmed to its CDR3 DNA, 36 bases read in frame from base 1. The germline V gene yields SGHTA for CDR1 and FQGNSA for CDR2. V is cut back by 7 bases and J by 6 bases, with 5 bases in the junction unmatched. This TCR was recovered from a woman between 35 and 50 years old in good health and CMV-seropositive. The sequenced sample consisted of PBMCs. The rearranged chain carries TRBV7-2 and TRBJ2-7, with 8 bases matching TRBD1. The nucleotides read TGTGCCAGCAACCAGGGGGCGGGCGAGCAGTACTTC. The encoded protein is CASNQGAGEQYF.